These 27 T cell receptor beta chains were all obtained from the same sample, sequenced in a study of CD8+ T cells in alopecia areata. Extracted RNA was reverse transcribed, and the resulting cDNA served as sequencing template. The protocol was immunoSEQ multiplex PCR, while the TCRdb copy is restricted to in-frame clones and leaves out a portion. There are some 120,000 clones in the sample; around three fifths occur only once, and roughly 4.5% lies in the top ten. Source: CD4+ T cells sorted from blood, taken at week 0. These receptors all stem from a human donor with alopecia areata.

The gene calls are TRBV6-5 and TRBJ2-7; TRBD1 matches at 8 bases. V lost 4 bases and J lost 5; bases outside the gene matches: 4. The V gene's germline CDR1 is MNHEY and CDR2 SVGAGI. CDR3 length: 13 residues. CDR3 region: CASSLDREHEQYF. Here the CDR3 DNA reads TGTGCCAGCAGTTTGGACAGGGAGCACGAGCAGTACTTC.

The chain couples TRBV18 to TRBJ1-5; TRBD1 aligns across 7 bases. Germline-derived CDR1 and CDR2 are KGHSH and LQKENI. This CDR3 comprises 16 residues. The ends lost 3 bases at V and 0 bases at J; junction bases unmatched: 5. CDR3 DNA sequence: TGTGCCAGCTCACCTCAGACAGGGTATAGCAATCAGCCCCAGCATTTT. It specifies CASSPQTGYSNQPQHF.

The chain employs TRBV6-5 and TRBJ1-2, with 8 positions matching TRBD1. J gave up 6 bases and V 8 bases, and 11 bases lay outside the gene matches. The germline V gene encodes CDR1 MNHEY and CDR2 SVGAGI. This CDR3 comprises 14 residues. The CDR3 DNA reads TGTGCCAGCTTACCAAGACAGGGGATCCATGGCTACACCTTC. Residues: CASLPRQGIHGYTF.

This clone was detected only once. The chain couples TRBV7-9 to TRBJ2-5, with 10 nucleotides matching TRBD2. CDR1 and CDR2 (germline): SEHNR, FQNEAQ (reference sequence). This CDR3 is built from 15 residues. V lost 1 base, J lost 2 bases, and 1 base stayed unmatched. CDR3: CASSLGTSGQETQYF. DNA of the CDR3: TGTGCCAGCAGCTTAGGGACTAGCGGACAAGAGACCCAGTACTTC. The whole variable domain, filled in from reference TRBV7-9 and TRBJ2-5, reads DTGVSQNPRHKITKRGQNVTFRCDPISEHNRLYWYRQTLGQGPEFLTYFQNEAQLEKSRLLSDRFSAERPKGSFSTLEIQRTEQGDSAMYLCASSLGTSGQETQYFGPGTRLLVL.

This clone was seen a handful of times. The rearrangement uses TRBV5-1 and TRBJ2-3; D is undetermined. Trimming pared 1 base from V and 0 bases from J, leaving 6 bases between. The CDR3 covers 14 residues. CDR1 is SGHRS, CDR2 YFSETQ, per germline. Here the CDR3 DNA reads TGCGCCAGCAGCTTGACAGAAAGCACAGATACGCAGTATTTT. It encodes CASSLTESTDTQYF.

This chain connects TRBV7-7 to TRBJ2-7; no firm D call. V lost 5 bases, J lost 6 bases, and 17 bases lay in between. Per germline, CDR1 SSHAT and CDR2 FNYEAQ (reference sequence). The CDR3 totals 14 residues. CDR3 amino acids: CASSPAFRTGEQYF. CDR3 nucleotide sequence: TGTGCCAGCAGCCCCGCCTTCAGGACCGGCGAGCAGTACTTC.

The gene calls are TRBV7-9 and TRBJ2-7; 8 bases fit TRBD2. Per germline, CDR1 SEHNR and CDR2 FQNEAQ (reference sequence). The CDR3 is 13 amino acids. Unmatched junction bases numbered 4, after V lost 7 bases and J lost 2 bases. The DNA for the CDR3 is TGTGCCAGCACCTATAGCGGGGCCTACGAGCAGTACTTC. This sequence encodes CASTYSGAYEQYF.

The CDR3 region has the DNA TGTGCCAGTAGAGCAGGGGTGGGATACTCTGGGGCCAACGTCCTGACTTTC. Its translation: CASRAGVGYSGANVLTF. The chain employs TRBV19 and TRBJ2-6, with a tentative D call TRBD1 (6 bases). The CDR3 is 17 residues long. V gave up 6 bases and J gave up 0 bases, with 15 bases separating them. CDR1 is LNHDA and CDR2 is SQIVND in the germline V gene (reference sequence).

The CDR3 region has the DNA TGTGCCTGGAGTACAGGGGAGGGCCAGCCCCAGCATTTT. Residues: CAWSTGEGQPQHF. The chain employs TRBV30 and TRBJ1-5; 7 bases fit TRBD1. V trimming: 2 bases; J trimming: 7 bases; junction bases outside the gene matches: 5. The CDR3 spans 13 residues. Per the germline V gene, CDR1 is GTSNPN and CDR2 is SVGIG (reference sequence).

This chain links TRBV6-6 with TRBJ2-1; 10 bases are a match to TRBD1. Trimming took 6 bases from V and 2 from J; bases not matched to a gene: 4. Germline CDR1 and CDR2: MNHNY and SVGAGI (reference sequence). This CDR3 has 15 amino acids. The CDR3 coding sequence is TGTGCCAGCAGAACGACAGGGGGCCCCTACAATGAGCAGTTCTTC. This translates into CASRTTGGPYNEQFF.

This rearrangement joins TRBV7-2 to TRBJ2-6, with D possibly TRBD1 on 6 matching bases. V gave up 2 bases and J gave up 0 bases, with 14 bases separating them. The CDR3 spans 18 residues. Germline values: CDR1 SGHTA, CDR2 FQGNSA. This chain's CDR3 is CASSLRQGTYSGANVLTF. The CDR3 nucleotides read TGTGCCAGCAGCTTAAGGCAGGGGACCTACTCTGGGGCCAACGTCCTGACTTTC.

This clone turned up a few times. The chain is built from TRBV4-3 and TRBJ1-2, with TRBD1 matching 8 bases. The CDR3 is made up of 15 amino acids. Trimming at V came to 2 bases and at J to 4 bases, leaving 6 bases not matched to a gene. Germline assignment: CDR1 LGHNA and CDR2 YSLEER. This chain's CDR3 is CASSQITGGAYGYTF. CDR3 sequence (DNA): TGCGCCAGCAGCCAAATCACAGGGGGTGCCTATGGCTACACCTTC.

This rearrangement joins TRBV10-3 to TRBJ1-5; D is unclear. The germline V gene has CDR1 ENHRY and CDR2 SYGVKD. V was shortened by 4 bases and J by 5 bases, with 15 bases between the two germline ends. This CDR3 has 15 amino acids. CDR3 residues: CAISAAGRVDQPQHF. CDR3 coding DNA: TGTGCCATCAGTGCCGCGGGGAGGGTCGATCAGCCCCAGCATTTT.

This clone has only a few counts. This rearrangement joins TRBV5-1 to TRBJ1-5, with D possibly matching TRBD1 (5 bases). The V end was cut by 0 bases, the J end by 7 bases, with 8 bases between. Germline assignment: CDR1 SGHRS and CDR2 YFSETQ. CDR3 length: 13 residues. The CDR3: CASSLGGGQPQHF. Here the CDR3 DNA reads TGCGCCAGCAGCTTGGGGGGCGGGCAGCCCCAGCATTTT.

The chain combines TRBV30 with TRBJ2-1; 8 nucleotides agree with TRBD2. The CDR3 consists of 15 residues. Germline-derived CDR1 and CDR2 are GTSNPN and SVGIG (reference sequence). The junction had 9 bases not matched to a gene; V was cut back by 3 bases and J by 5 bases. CDR3 residues: CAWRWSGSGNNEQFF. The CDR3 coding sequence is TGTGCCTGGAGGTGGAGCGGGAGCGGCAACAATGAGCAGTTCTTC.

This clone was seen only a few times. The gene calls are TRBV6-5 and TRBJ1-2; 9 bases are a match to TRBD1. The CDR3 sequence is 12 residues long. Germline-derived CDR1 and CDR2 are MNHEY and SVGAGI. V was clipped by 6 bases and J by 6 bases; unmatched bases: 2. CDR3 sequence reads: CASRQGADGYTF. CDR3 nucleotide sequence: TGTGCCAGCAGACAGGGGGCAGATGGCTACACCTTC.

This chain connects TRBV5-1 to TRBJ2-5; D unresolved. This CDR3 comprises 12 residues. V was pared by 0 bases and J by 5 bases, with 5 bases between. From germline, CDR1 is SGHRS and CDR2 YFSETQ. In DNA, the CDR3 is TGCGCCAGCAGCTTGGCCTTGGAGACCCAGTACTTC. This codes for CASSLALETQYF.

To note about this clone: Other DNA variants within this sample encode the same CDR3. The chain links TRBV5-1 to TRBJ1-1; D remains unclear. Trimming cost V 0 bases and J 1 base, with 10 bases left between them. This CDR3 spans 15 amino acids. The V gene's germline CDR1 is SGHRS and CDR2 YFSETQ. As DNA, the CDR3 is TGCGCCAGCAGCTTGGCCCCGGGAAGGAACACTGAAGCTTTCTTT. This encodes CASSLAPGRNTEAFF.

This chain connects TRBV6-1 to TRBJ1-2; the D is unclear. Germline V gives CDR1 MNHNS, CDR2 SASEGT. V was pared by 6 bases and J by 8 bases, with 13 bases between. The CDR3 has 12 amino acids. The CDR3 region has the DNA TGTGCCAGCAGCGAATGGGAAGGGGGCTACACCTTC. Its translation: CASSEWEGGYTF.

The CDR3 sequence is CATDREAPLGPGANVLTF. CDR3 bases: TGTGCCACCGACAGGGAGGCTCCTCTGGGGCCAGGGGCCAACGTCCTGACTTTC. The chain couples TRBV11-3 to TRBJ2-6, with D perhaps TRBD1 (7 bases). The V end was cut by 10 bases, the J end by 4 bases, with 26 bases between. CDR1 and CDR2 (germline): SGHNT, YENEEA. The CDR3 contains 18 residues.

This clone was seen a handful of times. V is TRBV5-1 and J is TRBJ2-1, with D possibly called TRBD1 or TRBD2 (5 bases each). This CDR3 region has 14 residues. V was clipped by 3 bases and J by 7 bases, with 14 bases between them. Looked up from germline, CDR1 is SGHRS and CDR2 is YFSETQ. In DNA, the CDR3 is TGCGCCAGCAGCTATGGGGGAGTGAGGAATGAGCAGTTCTTC. It specifies CASSYGGVRNEQFF.

The J gene is TRBJ1-1, the V gene TRBV11-1; D gene unclear. The V gene lost 5 bases and the J gene lost 6 bases, with 16 bases spanning the gap. The CDR3 has 14 residues. The germline CDR1 and CDR2 sequences are SGHAT and FQDESV (reference sequence). In nucleotides, the CDR3 is TGTGCCAGCAGCGTCACTACGGACCGAGCTGAAGCTTTCTTT. Protein product: CASSVTTDRAEAFF.

This clone was seen a few times. The chain carries TRBV19 and TRBJ1-2; D might be TRBD1 (5 bases). Trimming removed 9 bases from V and 5 bases from J, with 13 bases in between. This CDR3 has 12 residues. Germline V gene lookup returns CDR1 LNHDA and CDR2 SQIVND (reference sequence). In DNA form, the CDR3 reads TGTGCCAGCTCGGGGCAGCCGTATGGCTACACCTTC. This codes for CASSGQPYGYTF. Variable domain in full (rest from reference TRBV19 and TRBJ1-2): DGGITQSPKYLFRKEGQNVTLSCEQNLNHDAMYWYRQDPGQGLRLIYYSQIVNDFQKGDIAEGYSVSREKKESFPLTVTSAQKNPTAFYLCASSGQPYGYTFGSGTRLTVV.

This chain uses TRBV6-5 with TRBJ2-7, with 7 bases identical to TRBD1. The V gene's germline CDR1 is MNHEY and CDR2 SVGAGI. Unmatched junction bases numbered 10, after V lost 3 bases and J lost 5 bases. This CDR3 is built from 15 residues. The CDR3 nucleotides read TGTGCCAGCAGTTATTTGCGGACAGGTAAACACGAGCAGTACTTC. Translated: CASSYLRTGKHEQYF.

The rearrangement links TRBV6-6 to TRBJ2-3; 8 positions match TRBD2. The CDR3 is 16 amino acids. Germline CDR1 and CDR2: MNHNY and SVGAGI (reference sequence). The trim removed 6 bases at V and 7 bases at J, leaving 15 bases unmatched. The CDR3 protein is CASSAAGTRLIHTQYF. The CDR3 DNA reads as TGTGCCAGCAGCGCTGCCGGGACTAGGTTGATACATACGCAGTATTTT.

DNA for the CDR3: TGTGCCAGAAACTCAGGGGGAAGCAATCAGCCCCAGCATTTT. Protein sequence: CARNSGGSNQPQHF. The genes are TRBV9 and TRBJ1-5; TRBD1 matches at 7 bases. The junction had 6 bases not matched to a gene; V was cut back by 8 bases and J by 1 base. Germline CDR1 and CDR2: SGDLS and YYNGEE. The CDR3 loop spans 14 amino acids. The entire variable domain, with the rest obtained from reference TRBV9 and TRBJ1-5, is as follows: DSGVTQTPKHLITATGQRVTLRCSPRSGDLSVYWYQQSLDQGLQFLIQYYNGEERAKGNILERFSAQQFPDLHSELNLSSLELGDSALYFCARNSGGSNQPQHFGDGTRLSIL.

The gene calls are TRBV7-2 and TRBJ2-3; TRBD1 agrees at 7 bases. Germline CDR1 and CDR2: SGHTA and FQGNSA. The CDR3 contains 16 residues. V lost 5 bases and J lost 0; bases outside the gene matches: 8. CDR3 amino acids: CASSPRRQGSTDTQYF. As DNA, the CDR3 is TGTGCCAGCAGCCCACGTCGACAGGGAAGCACAGATACGCAGTATTTT.